This T cell receptor beta chain was retrieved from a study of cytomegalovirus exposure and HLA in healthy donors. V dropped 3 bases and J dropped 13; count of bases not matched to a gene: 9. Germline V lookup: CDR1 MNHNS, CDR2 SASEGT. The CDR3 sequence is 15 residues long. About this clone: The antigen is undetermined.

General study findings and limits: In a later analysis, TCR beta V- and J-gene trimming was associated with a missense DCLRE1C variant. Most TCR sequences were seen very rarely across donors, but some public TCRs occurred in many. Most subjects' HLA-A and HLA-B alleles were reportedly predicted from TCR beta sequences.

PCR primers comprised 60 Vbeta and 13 Jbeta primers. Libraries were prepared by immunoSEQ multiplex PCR; TCRdb keeps only in-frame clonotypes and omits some of them. The sample carries over 85,000 clones, around 70% recorded once. The sequenced sample consisted of PBMCs. V and J are TRBV6-1 and TRBJ2-6; 10 bases are a match to TRBD1. This clonotype was obtained from a female donor in good health and CMV-seronegative. The CDR3 sequence is CASSDRDRGPWVLTF. CDR3 DNA: TGTGCCAGCAGTGACCGGGACAGGGGTCCTTGGGTCCTGACTTTC.